Sequencing of this T cell receptor beta chain was carried out in a study of PD-1 blockade in classical Hodgkin lymphoma (dated by TCRdb to 2018 to 2020). In the study overall: The study used CyTOF and TCR beta sequencing to define a peripheral blood immune signature of response to PD-1 blockade in classical Hodgkin lymphoma. What the research found in general, with its limitations: Only a single clinical trial cohort was studied, and what caused the repertoire differences, possibly disease activity or prior therapy, remained undefined. Newly diagnosed patients were reported to have lower baseline TCR diversity than healthy donors, and relapsed/refractory patients were reported to have lower baseline TCR diversity still.

From V the trimming removes 5 bases and from J it removes 2 bases, while the gene matches leave 8 bases of the junction unaccounted for. Taken from cysteine to phenylalanine, the CDR3 has 16 residues. Just CDR3 DNA is preserved here, 48 bases in frame from base 1. CDR1 and CDR2 are drawn from the germline V gene (reference sequence): SEHNR, FQNEAQ. Sample time point, as interpreted from the label and publication: newly diagnosed, previously untreated cHL patient sample. PBMCs from patients with newly diagnosed, previously untreated classical Hodgkin lymphoma were sequenced as a comparison group for the relapsed/refractory trial patients. Peripheral blood was collected in 8 mL Vacutainer Cell Preparation Tubes, from which PBMCs were isolated by centrifugation and then cryopreserved. The Qiagen DNeasy kit was used to extract genomic DNA both from unsorted PBMCs and from the negatively selected CD4+ and CD8+ fractions. TCR beta CDR3 regions were subjected to amplification by immunoSEQ multiplex PCR with primers that anneal to V and J segments. A synthetic immune receptor repertoire was used to minimize amplification bias, and remaining bias was computationally removed after sequencing. On the study's bioinformatics: Repertoire diversity was quantified as the Shannon entropy index using custom Python scripts. The unsorted, CD4+ and CD8+ repertoires were each analyzed separately, with the exception of combined analyses, where CD4+ and CD8+ sequences were merged in silico. Not all clones reach the TCRdb copy of this immuneACCESS table, which keeps in-frame sequences only. Checked studies attribute under half of the gap to unresolved V genes and leave the rest unexplained. From that table come the V and J calls and clone size; the DNA was used to work out D and trimming. A total of approximately 45,000 clones appear in this sample, roughly 93% of them only once. The ten largest clones take up under 5% of the sample.

In regard to this clone: It has no known antigen specificity. Per-base quality was not reported, and no clone a single base away is much larger than it.

The sequence links TRBV7-9 to TRBJ2-7, with 11 junctional bases fitting TRBD2. Sample: peripheral blood mononuclear cells (PBMCs). The source of this sequence is a human donor with classical Hodgkin lymphoma. The CDR3 region reads CASSPFLAGGPYEQYF. The sequence in DNA is TGTGCCAGCAGCCCGTTCCTAGCGGGAGGACCCTACGAGCAGTACTTC.